The clone carrying this T cell receptor (beta chain) was counted a few times. Its matching antigen is unknown. The data were obtained in a study of beta chain features in type 1 diabetes. General study points: Shorter templates might be favored by PCR, and equally so in patients and in controls.

Germline lookup yields CDR1 MDHEN and CDR2 SYDVKM. CDR3 size: 15 residues. V dropped 3 bases and J dropped 1 base, with 12 bases sitting between them. The entirety of the isolated RNA underwent reverse transcription, so expressed TCRB transcripts were sequenced. Method: immunoSEQ multiplex PCR; TCRdb's copy keeps in-frame clones and lacks some. The sample consists of about 350,000 clones, 15% to 20% of them appearing once. The sample was naive CD4+ T cells from blood. This receptor was identified in a woman younger than 30 in good health. J is TRBJ1-2 and V is TRBV28; D is unresolved. The DNA of the CDR3 is TGTGCCAGCAGTTTGCTGGCAGCGGATAACTATGGCTACACCTTC. Translating it yields CASSLLAADNYGYTF.